What follows are 5 T cell receptor beta chains derived from one specimen sequenced in a study of control samples from healthy donors and cancer patients. Assay: immunoSEQ multiplex PCR; the TCRdb copy retains only in-frame clones and omits some. The sample includes under 80,000 clones, 85% to 95% of them seen just once. Input material: blood. The receptors were sampled from a woman between 40 and 50 years old in good health.

This chain uses TRBV29-1 with TRBJ2-7, with D perhaps TRBD1 (6 bases). Germline values: CDR1 SQVTM, CDR2 ANQGSEA. With 6 bases removed from V and 1 base from J, the gap between germline ends came to 10 bases. This CDR3 comprises 12 residues. CDR3 protein: CSVIQGSYEQYF. The CDR3 DNA reads as TGCAGCGTGATTCAGGGGTCCTACGAGCAGTACTTC.

V usage is TRBV15 and J usage is TRBJ1-2, with 8 bases lining up with TRBD1. The germline gives CDR1 LNHNV, CDR2 YYDKDF (reference sequence). V lost 0 bases, J lost 3 bases, and 0 bases stayed unmatched. The CDR3 extends over 14 amino acids. In DNA, the CDR3 is TGTGCCACCAGCAGAGACAGGGGGCACTATGGCTACACCTTC. Amino acids: CATSRDRGHYGYTF.

The chain links TRBV2 to TRBJ2-7; tentatively, D is TRBD1 (6 bases). The CDR3 contains 13 residues. Germline V gene sequence: CDR1 SNHLY, CDR2 FYNNEI. V gave up 6 bases and J gave up 5 bases, with 14 bases separating them. CDR3 in amino acids: CASSERQVDEQYF. CDR3 sequence (DNA): TGTGCCAGCAGCGAAAGACAGGTCGACGAGCAGTACTTC.

The J gene is TRBJ1-1, the V gene TRBV9; no clear D. Germline V gene sequence: CDR1 SGDLS, CDR2 YYNGEE. Trimming took 2 bases from V and 2 from J, leaving 10 bases between them. This CDR3 contains 14 residues. CDR3 nucleotides: TGTGCCAGCAGCGTGCTACAAGGAAACACTGAAGCTTTCTTT. Residues: CASSVLQGNTEAFF.

The chain uses TRBV6-1 and TRBJ2-7; D not certain. CDR3 length: 12 residues. Trimming left V 2 bases short and J 7 bases short, with 9 bases between. Per the germline V gene, CDR1 is MNHNS and CDR2 is SASEGT. CDR3 nucleotides: TGTGCCAGCAGTGAATTCAAGGTAGAGCAGTACTTC. Protein product: CASSEFKVEQYF.